The source of this T cell receptor beta chain is a study of shared clonotypes between healthy human individuals. A note on this clone: Its cognate antigen is unknown.

Per germline, CDR1 MNHNS and CDR2 SASEGT. This CDR3 spans 15 amino acids. V lost 0 bases and J 3 bases, leaving 11 bases between the germline ends. Study outcomes and limitations: Rarefaction analysis demonstrated incomplete sorted-subset sequencing notwithstanding large depth. Limitation of the genetic and exposure-history diversity represented came from the few donors.

Profiling relied on immunoSEQ multiplex PCR, and the TCRdb table lists in-frame clones only, not all of them. The sample records 850,000 to 1,200,000 clones, roughly 80% being singletons. The CD4+ fraction was divided into a CD45RA+ naive subset and a CD45RA-negative memory subset. The sequenced material came from memory CD4+ T cells sorted from blood. Subset in this sample: CD45RA-negative fraction. The receptor was derived from a young man in good health. The genes are TRBV6-1 and TRBJ1-2; perhaps TRBD1 as D (5 bases). The CDR3 region is CASSEASQGYYGYTF. The CDR3 DNA follows: TGTGCCAGCAGTGAAGCGAGTCAGGGCTACTATGGCTACACCTTC.